The rows below give T cell receptor beta chains drawn from one sample of a study of cytomegalovirus exposure and HLA in healthy donors. Assay: immunoSEQ multiplex PCR; the TCRdb copy retains only in-frame clones and omits some. This repertoire shows under 130,000 clones, 65% to 80% found once; its top ten account for approximately 5.6%. The sample taken for sequencing was PBMCs. Receptors were obtained from a male donor in good health and CMV-seronegative. Both conserved end residues are part of each CDR3. The order of the fields is D gene, V gene, clone size, J gene, CDR3 protein, CDR3 DNA. A D gene is named only where the DNA matches it firmly. Some rows have no size entry. The others give once, few or many, or a class for an expanded clone.

NA	TRBV29-1	NA	TRBJ1-3	CSVEAHPGGLTGNTIYF	TGCAGCGTTGAAGCCCATCCGGGGGGGCTCACTGGAAACACCATATATTTT
NA	TRBV28	NA	TRBJ1-2	CASTLGGPSTNYGYTF	TGTGCCAGCACCCTAGGGGGACCGAGCACTAACTATGGCTACACCTTC
TRBD1	TRBV12-5	NA	TRBJ2-5	CASGFTGGRETQYF	TGTGCTAGTGGTTTCACAGGGGGCAGGGAGACCCAGTACTTC
TRBD2	TRBV4-2	NA	TRBJ2-1	CASSQDLGGSNNEQFF	TGTGCCAGCAGCCAAGATCTAGGCGGGAGTAACAATGAGCAGTTCTTC
TRBD2	TRBV27	NA	TRBJ2-7	CASSTSGRRGLEQYF	TGTGCCAGCAGTACTAGCGGGAGGAGGGGCCTCGAGCAGTACTTC
NA	TRBV5-6	NA	TRBJ2-7	CASSLAGGGSYEQYF	TGTGCCAGCAGCTTGGCGGGGGGCGGCTCCTACGAGCAGTACTTC
TRBD1	TRBV28	once	TRBJ1-1	CASSLDRAGTEAFF	TGTGCCAGCAGTCTGGACAGGGCAGGCACTGAAGCTTTCTTT
TRBD2	TRBV9	NA	TRBJ2-5	CASSGGLAGGRETQYF	TGTGCCAGCAGCGGCGGACTAGCGGGAGGTAGGGAGACCCAGTACTTC
TRBD2	TRBV4-3	NA	TRBJ2-7	CASSRTLPAGGPYEQYF	TGCGCCAGCAGCCGCACCCTCCCCGCGGGAGGGCCCTACGAGCAGTACTTC
TRBD1	TRBV11-3	NA	TRBJ2-7	CASSWDRALEQYF	TGTGCCAGCAGTTGGGACAGGGCCCTCGAGCAGTACTTC
TRBD1	TRBV4-1	NA	TRBJ1-5	CASSQEGTAYQPQHF	TGCGCCAGCAGCCAAGAAGGGACAGCATATCAGCCCCAGCATTTT
TRBD1	TRBV2	few	TRBJ1-5	CASSDDRASNQPQHF	TGTGCCAGCAGTGACGACAGGGCTAGCAATCAGCCCCAGCATTTT
TRBD1	TRBV19	NA	TRBJ2-4	CASSNTGGYIQYF	TGTGCCAGTAGTAATACAGGGGGATACATTCAGTACTTC
NA	TRBV5-1	NA	TRBJ2-1	CAIREAAKYNEQFF	TGCGCCATTCGGGAAGCAGCGAAATACAATGAGCAGTTCTTC